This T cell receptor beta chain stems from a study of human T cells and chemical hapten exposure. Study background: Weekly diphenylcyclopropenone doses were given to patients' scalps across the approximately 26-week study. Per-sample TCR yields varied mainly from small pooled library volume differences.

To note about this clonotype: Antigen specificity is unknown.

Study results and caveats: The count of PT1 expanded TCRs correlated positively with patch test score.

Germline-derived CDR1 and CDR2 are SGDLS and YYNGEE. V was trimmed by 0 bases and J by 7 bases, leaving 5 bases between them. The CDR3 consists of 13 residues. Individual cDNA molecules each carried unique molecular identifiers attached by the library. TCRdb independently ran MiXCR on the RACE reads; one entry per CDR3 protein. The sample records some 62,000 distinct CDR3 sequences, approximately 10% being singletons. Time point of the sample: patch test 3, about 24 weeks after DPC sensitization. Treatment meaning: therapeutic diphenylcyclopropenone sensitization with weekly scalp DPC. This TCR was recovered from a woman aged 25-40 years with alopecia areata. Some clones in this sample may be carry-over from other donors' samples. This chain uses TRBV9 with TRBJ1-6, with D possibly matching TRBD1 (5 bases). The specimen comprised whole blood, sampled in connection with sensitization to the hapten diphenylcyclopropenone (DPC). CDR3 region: CASSVGQNSPLHF. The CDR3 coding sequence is TGTGCCAGCAGCGTAGGACAGAATTCACCCCTCCACTTT.